The clone carrying this T cell receptor beta chain has just a few counts. Its antigen is unknown. cDNA prepared by RNA extraction and subsequent reverse transcription served as the template for sequencing. Repertoires were generated with immunoSEQ multiplex PCR, while TCRdb's copy carries only in-frame clones and drops some. The data contain roughly 190,000 clones, more than 55% of them singletons. This specimen belongs to a study of CD8+ T cells in alopecia areata. On the study more broadly: Treated patients were given 5 to 10 mg oral tofacitinib twice daily. The share of scalp area affected provided the severity score for treated patients.

Documented treatment: oral pan-JAK inhibitor, 5-10 mg twice daily. The CDR3 has 15 residues. Germline V gene sequence: CDR1 SGDLS, CDR2 YYNGEE. V dropped 8 bases and J dropped 0 bases, with 15 bases sitting between them. Study-wide findings and caveats: Relative to mice, TCR sharing across patients was less clear, a difference possibly HLA-related. Numerous clones, expanded in lesions, remained in scalp and blood during tofacitinib.

The receptor was derived from a human donor with alopecia areata. The chain links TRBV9 to TRBJ1-3; weak D call: TRBD1 (5 bases). Specimen: CD4+ T cells sorted from blood, collected at week 4, from a patient treated with tofacitinib. CDR3 coding DNA: TGTGCCAGATTGAAGGGGAGGGCCTCTGGAAACACCATATATTTT. It codes for CARLKGRASGNTIYF.